The clone carrying this T cell receptor (beta chain) was seen a single time. As handled by the study authors: From reference gene primer amplification, estimates of nucleated cell counts were derived. Method: immunoSEQ multiplex PCR; TCRdb's copy keeps in-frame clones and lacks some. V and J calls plus clone size are reproduced from that table; the DNA served to infer D and trimming. The table includes 250,000 to 300,000 clones, 83% detected once. This specimen comes from a study of blood T cell repertoires in COVID-19. Across the study: The United States, Italy and Spain supplied acute and convalescent COVID-19 samples. T cells, B-cell-depleted T cells, or PBMCs supplied cDNA or gDNA.

The CDR3 sequence is 14 residues long. Trimming removed 8 bases from V and 5 bases from J; junction bases left unmatched: 5. Per germline, CDR1 MDHEN and CDR2 SYDVKM. The J gene is TRBJ2-3, the V gene TRBV28, with TRBD2 matching 12 bases. The sequence was collected from a man aged 80 or over with acute or convalescent COVID-19. Sequences were obtained from peripheral blood. The CDR3 is CASATSGGQDTQYF. In DNA, the CDR3 is TGTGCCAGCGCCACTAGCGGGGGGCAAGATACGCAGTATTTT.